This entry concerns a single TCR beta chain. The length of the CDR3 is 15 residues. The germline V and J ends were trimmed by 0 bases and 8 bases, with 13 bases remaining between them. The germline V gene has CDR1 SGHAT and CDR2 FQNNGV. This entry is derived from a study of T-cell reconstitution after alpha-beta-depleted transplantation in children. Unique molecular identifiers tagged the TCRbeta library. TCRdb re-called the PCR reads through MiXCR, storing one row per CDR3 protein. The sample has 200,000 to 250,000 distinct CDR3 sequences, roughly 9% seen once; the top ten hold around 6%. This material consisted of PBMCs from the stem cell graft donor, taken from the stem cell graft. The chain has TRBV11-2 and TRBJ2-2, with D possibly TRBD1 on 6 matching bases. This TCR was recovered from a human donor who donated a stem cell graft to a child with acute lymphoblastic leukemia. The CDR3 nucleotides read TGTGCCAGCAGCTTAGATACCGCAGGGGCGGGGGAGCTGTTTTTT. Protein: CASSLDTAGAGELFF. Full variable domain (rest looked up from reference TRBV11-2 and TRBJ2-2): EAGVAQSPRYKIIEKRQSVAFWCNPISGHATLYWYQQILGQGPKLLIQFQNNGVVDDSQLPKDRFSAERLKGVDSTLKIQPAKLEDSAVYLCASSLDTAGAGELFFGEGSRLTVL.